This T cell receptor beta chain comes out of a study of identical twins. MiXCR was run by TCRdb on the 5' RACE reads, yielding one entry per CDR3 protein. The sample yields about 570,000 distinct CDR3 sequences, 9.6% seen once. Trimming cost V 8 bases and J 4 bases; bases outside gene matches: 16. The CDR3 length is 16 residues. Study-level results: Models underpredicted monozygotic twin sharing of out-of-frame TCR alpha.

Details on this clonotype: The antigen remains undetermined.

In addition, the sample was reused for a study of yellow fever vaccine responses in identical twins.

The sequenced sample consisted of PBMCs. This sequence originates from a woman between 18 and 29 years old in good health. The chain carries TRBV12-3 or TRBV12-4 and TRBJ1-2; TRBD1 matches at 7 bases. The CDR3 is CASSHTPGQRSYGYTF. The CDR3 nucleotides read TGTGCCAGCTCACACACCCCGGGACAGAGATCCTATGGCTACACCTTC.